These T cell receptor beta chains were read from a single sample in a study of CD8 T cells in ankylosing spondylitis. TCRdb redid the calling of the 5' RACE reads with MiXCR, one entry per CDR3 protein. The sample yields more than 100,000 distinct CDR3 sequences, 10% to 12% seen once. Sequencing was carried out using blood, either unsorted or a sorted T cell fraction (not recorded which). The receptors originated from a female donor with ankylosing spondylitis or in good health (not recorded which). Each CDR3 is given with its conserved first and last residue. D genes are given only for firm matches. Expanded clones get a size class; other rows say once, few or many, or leave the size out.

d_gene	len	j_gene	abundance	v_gene	CDR3aa	CDR3nt
NA	13	TRBJ1-1	many	TRBV29-1	CSVEGPPDTEAFF	TGCAGCGTTGAGGGTCCCCCGGACACTGAAGCTTTCTTT
TRBD1	15	TRBJ2-7	many	TRBV29-1	CSVESTGRGSYEQYF	TGCAGCGTTGAGTCGACAGGGAGAGGCTCCTACGAGCAGTACTTC
NA	13	TRBJ2-1	many	TRBV10-2	CASAHNMASEQFF	TGCGCCAGCGCCCATAACATGGCCAGCGAGCAGTTCTTC
NA	15	TRBJ2-2	NA	TRBV5-1	CASSPGNSNTGELFF	TGCGCCAGCAGCCCCGGGAATTCGAACACCGGGGAGCTGTTTTTT
TRBD1	17	TRBJ2-5	NA	TRBV13	CASSRDREVELGETQYF	TGTGCCAGCAGTAGGGACAGGGAAGTGGAATTGGGAGAGACCCAGTACTTC
NA	14	TRBJ1-5	many	TRBV12-3/TRBV12-4	CASRPTGPNQPQHF	TGTGCCAGCAGACCTACAGGGCCCAATCAGCCCCAGCATTTT
NA	13	TRBJ1-2	NA	TRBV20-1	CSHRGGTLYGYTF	TGCAGTCACAGAGGTGGGACCCTATATGGCTACACCTTC
NA	13	TRBJ1-1	many	TRBV7-2	CASSLGWGLEAFF	TGTGCCAGCAGCTTAGGATGGGGGCTTGAAGCTTTCTTT
NA	14	TRBJ1-4	many	TRBV5-1	CASSLGLGNEKLFF	TGCGCCAGCAGCTTGGGGTTAGGGAATGAAAAACTGTTTTTT
TRBD1	16	TRBJ2-1	many	TRBV5-1	CASSLAGQGANNEQFF	TGCGCCAGCAGCTTGGCCGGACAGGGGGCGAACAATGAGCAGTTCTTC
NA	12	TRBJ2-7	many	TRBV20-1	CSAEGTVHEQYF	TGCAGTGCGGAGGGGACAGTCCACGAGCAGTACTTC
TRBD1	15	TRBJ1-2	NA	TRBV19	CASSITATGSWGYTF	TGTGCCAGTAGTATAACCGCGACAGGGTCGTGGGGCTACACCTTC
NA	15	TRBJ1-5	few	TRBV20-1	CSARDWGASNQPQHF	TGCAGTGCTAGAGATTGGGGGGCTAGCAATCAGCCCCAGCATTTT
TRBD1	14	TRBJ1-2	many	TRBV3-1	CASSLQGAARGYTF	TGTGCCAGCAGCCTCCAGGGGGCGGCTCGTGGCTACACCTTC
NA	14	TRBJ2-5	many	TRBV27	CASSLSRLQETQYF	TGTGCCAGCAGTTTATCGCGGCTCCAAGAGACCCAGTACTTC
NA	12	TRBJ1-2	few	TRBV6-1	CASSERIYGYTF	TGTGCCAGCAGTGAGCGGATCTATGGCTACACCTTC
NA	14	TRBJ2-5	many	TRBV5-6	CASSGDRAGETQYF	TGTGCCAGCAGCGGCGACAGGGCGGGGGAGACCCAGTACTTC
TRBD2	16	TRBJ2-2	many	TRBV9	CASSVGGLANTGELFF	TGTGCCAGCAGCGTAGGTGGACTAGCGAACACCGGGGAGCTGTTTTTT
NA	12	TRBJ1-3	many	TRBV11-2	CASSLGGDTIYF	TGTGCCAGCAGCCTCGGGGGAGACACCATATATTTT
NA	15	TRBJ2-7	few	TRBV7-9	CASSLGTVGEQGQYF	TGTGCCAGCAGCTTAGGGACAGTCGGGGAACAAGGGCAGTACTTC
TRBD2	14	TRBJ2-5	many	TRBV20-1	CSTPLAVYQETQYF	TGCAGTACCCCCCTAGCGGTGTACCAAGAGACCCAGTACTTC
TRBD2	17	TRBJ2-7	NA	TRBV6-1	CASRRGTGAGATYEQYF	TGTGCCAGCAGAAGGGGAACCGGAGCGGGAGCGACCTACGAGCAGTACTTC
NA	14	TRBJ2-3	many	TRBV19	CASSRGSRTDTQYF	TGTGCCAGTAGTAGAGGGTCCCGAACAGATACGCAGTATTTT
NA	15	TRBJ1-5	few	TRBV20-1	CSASPGTAGNQPQHF	TGCAGTGCTAGCCCGGGGACGGCGGGCAATCAGCCCCAGCATTTT
TRBD1	17	TRBJ1-1	many	TRBV5-1	CASSPGQGPAMNTEAFF	TGCGCCAGCAGCCCGGGACAGGGGCCTGCCATGAACACTGAAGCTTTCTTT
NA	15	TRBJ2-7	many	TRBV28	CASTLSPGLRYEQYF	TGTGCCAGCACCCTCTCTCCGGGACTTAGGTACGAGCAGTACTTC
TRBD2	16	TRBJ2-3	NA	TRBV6-1	CASRERTSGRGDTQYF	TGTGCCAGCAGGGAGAGGACTAGCGGGAGGGGAGATACGCAGTATTTT
NA	12	TRBJ2-5	many	TRBV27	CASGRPGETQYF	TGTGCCAGCGGGAGGCCCGGAGAGACCCAGTACTTC
TRBD2	16	TRBJ2-1	many	TRBV20-1	CSARGWGLDWMGEQFF	TGCAGTGCTAGAGGTTGGGGACTAGATTGGATGGGGGAGCAGTTCTTC
NA	17	TRBJ2-1	many	TRBV14	CASSNLEGMSSYNEQFF	TGTGCCAGCAGCAATCTGGAGGGAATGAGCTCCTACAATGAGCAGTTCTTC
NA	11	TRBJ1-4	many	TRBV30	CAWSLGGLLFF	TGTGCCTGGAGCTTGGGGGGTTTACTGTTTTTT
NA	12	TRBJ1-5	many	TRBV5-5	CASTEGNQPQHF	TGTGCCAGCACCGAGGGCAATCAGCCCCAGCATTTT
TRBD1	17	TRBJ1-1	once	TRBV5-1	CASSTGQEGKWVTEAFF	TGCGCCAGCAGCACGGGACAGGAAGGAAAGTGGGTAACTGAAGCTTTCTTT
NA	14	TRBJ2-3	many	TRBV12-3/TRBV12-4	CASSLARGTDTQYF	TGTGCCAGCAGTTTAGCCAGGGGCACAGATACGCAGTATTTT
TRBD2	17	TRBJ2-1	many	TRBV5-1	CASSLEGLAGVVNEQFF	TGCGCCAGCAGCTTGGAGGGACTAGCGGGAGTAGTAAATGAGCAGTTCTTC
NA	13	TRBJ1-2	many	TRBV12-3/TRBV12-4	CASSFGGAYGYTF	TGTGCCAGCAGTTTTGGGGGAGCCTATGGCTACACCTTC
TRBD2	14	TRBJ2-5	many	TRBV20-1	CSARDKAGGETQYF	TGCAGTGCTAGAGATAAAGCGGGAGGAGAGACCCAGTACTTC
TRBD1	15	TRBJ1-2	many	TRBV5-1	CASSSRTGGRDGYTF	TGCGCCAGCAGCTCCAGGACAGGGGGGAGAGATGGCTACACCTTC
NA	13	TRBJ1-1	many	TRBV12-3/TRBV12-4	CASSGQVNTEAFF	TGTGCCAGCAGCGGGCAGGTGAACACTGAAGCTTTCTTT
NA	13	TRBJ1-1	many	TRBV18	CASSPPDAIEAFF	TGTGCCAGCTCACCACCGGATGCGATTGAAGCTTTCTTT
NA	15	TRBJ1-6	many	TRBV7-9	CASRANRALNSPLHF	TGTGCCAGCAGGGCCAATCGGGCCCTTAATTCACCCCTCCACTTT
NA	12	TRBJ2-7	many	TRBV7-9	CASSLVLAQQYF	TGTGCCAGCAGCTTAGTATTAGCCCAGCAGTACTTC
TRBD2	15	TRBJ2-7	many	TRBV20-1	CSAPAQTSGRYEQYF	TGCAGTGCTCCGGCCCAGACTAGCGGGAGGTACGAGCAGTACTTC
NA	12	TRBJ1-6	NA	TRBV30	CTWSLRNSPLHF	TGTACCTGGAGCCTGAGGAATTCACCCCTCCACTTT
NA	15	TRBJ2-2	NA	TRBV5-1	CASSPQAQAHGELFF	TGCGCCAGCAGCCCCCAAGCACAGGCACACGGGGAGCTGTTTTTT
TRBD1	17	TRBJ1-6	many	TRBV2	CASSEEAPLQGNSPLHF	TGTGCCAGCAGTGAAGAAGCTCCTCTACAGGGGAATTCACCCCTCCACTTT
TRBD2	15	TRBJ2-1	once	TRBV24-1	CATSDFAGGPDEQFF	TGTGCCACCAGTGATTTTGCGGGAGGGCCGGATGAGCAGTTCTTC
TRBD2	18	TRBJ2-2	few	TRBV28	CASSFVLAGLSNTGELFF	TGTGCCAGCAGTTTTGTTTTAGCGGGGCTCTCGAACACCGGGGAGCTGTTTTTT
NA	13	TRBJ1-6	many	TRBV2	CASSDRTNSPLHF	TGTGCCAGCAGCGACAGGACTAATTCACCCCTCCACTTT
NA	17	TRBJ2-1	NA	TRBV18	CASSPPMGELRYNEQFF	TGTGCCAGCTCACCTCCAATGGGTGAGTTACGGTACAATGAGCAGTTCTTC